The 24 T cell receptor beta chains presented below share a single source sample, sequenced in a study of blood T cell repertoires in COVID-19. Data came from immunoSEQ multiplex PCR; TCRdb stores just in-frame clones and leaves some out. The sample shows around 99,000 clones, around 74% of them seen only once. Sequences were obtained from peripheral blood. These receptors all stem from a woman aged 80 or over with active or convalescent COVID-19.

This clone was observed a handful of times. The DNA for the CDR3 is TGCGCCAGCAGCACAGCCCGGATAGGTCCAGATACGCAGTATTTT. It codes for CASSTARIGPDTQYF. The chain combines TRBV4-1 with TRBJ2-3; unclear D gene. The CDR3 consists of 15 residues. V lost 5 bases, J lost 4 bases, and 16 bases lay in between. Germline CDR1 is MGHRA and CDR2 is YSYEKL.

CDR3 nucleotide sequence: TGTGCCAGCAGTGACGGGACTAGTCAGCCCCAGCATTTT. It codes for CASSDGTSQPQHF. The chain employs TRBV6-4 and TRBJ1-5; a weak D match, TRBD1 (5 bases). Germline V lookup: CDR1 MRHNA, CDR2 SNTAGT. The CDR3 is 13 amino acids. V lost 2 bases and J lost 6, with 8 bases in between.

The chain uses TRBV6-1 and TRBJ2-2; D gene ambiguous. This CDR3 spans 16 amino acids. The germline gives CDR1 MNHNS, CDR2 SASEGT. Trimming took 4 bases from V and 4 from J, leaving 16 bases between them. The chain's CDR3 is CASSGAWNSFTGELFF. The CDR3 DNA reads TGTGCCAGCAGTGGGGCCTGGAACAGCTTCACCGGGGAGCTGTTTTTT.

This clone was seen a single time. The CDR3 DNA reads as TGTGCCAGCAGTGAAGGCGGGGGGCGGGGGTTCGAGCAGTACTTC. It is translated as CASSEGGGRGFEQYF. The chain carries TRBV6-1 and TRBJ2-7; 8 bases line up with TRBD2. Losses at the gene ends were 1 base for V and 6 bases for J; bases not matched to a gene: 8. The CDR3 loop spans 15 amino acids. CDR1 and CDR2 (germline): MNHNS, SASEGT.

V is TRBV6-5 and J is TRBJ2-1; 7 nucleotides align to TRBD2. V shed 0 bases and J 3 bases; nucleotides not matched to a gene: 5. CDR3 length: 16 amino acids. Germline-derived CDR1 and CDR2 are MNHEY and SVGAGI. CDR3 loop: CASSYSGASGYNEQFF. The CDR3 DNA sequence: TGTGCCAGCAGTTACTCTGGGGCTAGCGGCTACAATGAGCAGTTCTTC.

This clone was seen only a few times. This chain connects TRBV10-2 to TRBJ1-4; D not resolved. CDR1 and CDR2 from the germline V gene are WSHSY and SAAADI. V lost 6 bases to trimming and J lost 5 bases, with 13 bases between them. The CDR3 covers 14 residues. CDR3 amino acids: CASRTEVPNEKLFF. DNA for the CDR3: TGCGCCAGCAGGACTGAAGTTCCGAATGAAAAACTGTTTTTT.

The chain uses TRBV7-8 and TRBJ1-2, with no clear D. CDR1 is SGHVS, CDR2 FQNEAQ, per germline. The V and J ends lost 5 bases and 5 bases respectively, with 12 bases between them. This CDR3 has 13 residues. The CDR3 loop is CASSEIHQYGYTF. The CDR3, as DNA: TGTGCCAGCAGCGAAATTCACCAGTATGGCTACACCTTC.

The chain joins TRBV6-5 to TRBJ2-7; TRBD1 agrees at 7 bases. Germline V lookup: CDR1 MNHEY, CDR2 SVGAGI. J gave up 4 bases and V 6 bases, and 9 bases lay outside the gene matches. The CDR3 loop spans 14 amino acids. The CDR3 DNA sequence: TGTGCCAGCAGCGCCGGAAGACAGGGTTACGAGCAGTACTTC. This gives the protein CASSAGRQGYEQYF.

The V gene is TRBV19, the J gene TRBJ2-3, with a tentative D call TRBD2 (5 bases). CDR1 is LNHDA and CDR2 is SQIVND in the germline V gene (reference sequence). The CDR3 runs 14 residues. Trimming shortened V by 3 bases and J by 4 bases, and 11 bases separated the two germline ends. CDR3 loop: CASSISGTPDTQYF. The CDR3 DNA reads TGTGCCAGTAGTATTTCGGGAACCCCAGATACGCAGTATTTT.

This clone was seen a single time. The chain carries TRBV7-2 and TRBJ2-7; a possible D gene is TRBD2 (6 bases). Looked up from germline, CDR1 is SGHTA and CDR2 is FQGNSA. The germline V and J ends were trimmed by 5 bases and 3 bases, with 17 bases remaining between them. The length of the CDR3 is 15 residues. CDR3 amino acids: CASSLGRGKDYEQYF. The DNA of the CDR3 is TGTGCCAGCAGCCTAGGGCGGGGTAAGGACTACGAGCAGTACTTC.

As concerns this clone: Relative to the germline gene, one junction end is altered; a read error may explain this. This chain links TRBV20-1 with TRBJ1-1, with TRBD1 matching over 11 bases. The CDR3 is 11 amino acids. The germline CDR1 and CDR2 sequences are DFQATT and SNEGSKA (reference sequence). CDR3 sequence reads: CSAGARTGGYF. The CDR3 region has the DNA TGCAGTGCTGGGGCTCGGACAGGGGGCTACTTT.

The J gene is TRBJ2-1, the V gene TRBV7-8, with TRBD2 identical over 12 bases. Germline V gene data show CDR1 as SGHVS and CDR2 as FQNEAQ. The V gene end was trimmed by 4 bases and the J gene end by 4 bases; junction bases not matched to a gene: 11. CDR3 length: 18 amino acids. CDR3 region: CASSSLPTSGSFYNEQFF. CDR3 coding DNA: TGTGCCAGCAGCTCCCTTCCGACTAGCGGGAGTTTTTACAATGAGCAGTTCTTC.

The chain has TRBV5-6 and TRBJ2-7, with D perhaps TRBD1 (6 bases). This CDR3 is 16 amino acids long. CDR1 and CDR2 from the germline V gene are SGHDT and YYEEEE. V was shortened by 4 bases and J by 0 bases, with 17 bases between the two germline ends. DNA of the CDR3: TGTGCCAGCAGCCCAGGCGTAAGGGGGTTCTCCTACGAGCAGTACTTC. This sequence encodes CASSPGVRGFSYEQYF.

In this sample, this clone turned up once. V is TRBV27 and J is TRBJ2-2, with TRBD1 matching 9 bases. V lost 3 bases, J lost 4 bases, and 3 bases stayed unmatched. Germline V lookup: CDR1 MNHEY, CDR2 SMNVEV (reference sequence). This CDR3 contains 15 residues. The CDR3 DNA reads TGTGCCAGCAGTTTTTACAGGGGGCGCACCGGGGAGCTGTTTTTT. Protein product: CASSFYRGRTGELFF.

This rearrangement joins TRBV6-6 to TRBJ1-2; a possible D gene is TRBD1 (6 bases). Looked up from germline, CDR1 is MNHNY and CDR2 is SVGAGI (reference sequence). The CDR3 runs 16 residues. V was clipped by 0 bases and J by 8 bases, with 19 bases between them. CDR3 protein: CASSYSGDMRLAGYTF. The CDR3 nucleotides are TGTGCCAGCAGTTACTCCGGGGACATGAGGCTTGCCGGCTACACCTTC.

CDR3 loop: CASSPNRGPDTQYF. CDR3 nucleotide sequence: TGTGCCAGCTCACCAAACAGGGGCCCAGATACGCAGTATTTT. V and J are TRBV18 and TRBJ2-3; 7 bases map to TRBD1. Germline trimming cut 2 bases from V and 4 bases from J; bases unmatched to any gene: 3. CDR1 is KGHSH, CDR2 LQKENI, per germline. The CDR3 runs 14 residues.

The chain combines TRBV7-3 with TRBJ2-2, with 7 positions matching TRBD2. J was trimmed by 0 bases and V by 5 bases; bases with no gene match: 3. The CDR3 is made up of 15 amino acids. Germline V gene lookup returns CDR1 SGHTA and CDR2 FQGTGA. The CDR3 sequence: CASSPGGANTGELFF. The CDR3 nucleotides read TGTGCCAGCAGCCCTGGGGGGGCGAACACCGGGGAGCTGTTTTTT. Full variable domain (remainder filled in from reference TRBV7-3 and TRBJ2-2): GAGVSQTPSNKVTEKGKYVELRCDPISGHTALYWYRQSLGQGPEFLIYFQGTGAADDSGLPNDRFFAVRPEGSVSTLKIQRTERGDSAVYLCASSPGGANTGELFFGEGSRLTVL.

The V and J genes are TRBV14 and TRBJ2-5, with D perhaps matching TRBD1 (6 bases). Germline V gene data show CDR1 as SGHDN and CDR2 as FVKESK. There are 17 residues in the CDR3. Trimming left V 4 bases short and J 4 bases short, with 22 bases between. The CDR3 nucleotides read TGTGCCAGCAGCCTCACCATACAGTGGGGGCAGGGAGAGACCCAGTACTTC. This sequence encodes CASSLTIQWGQGETQYF.

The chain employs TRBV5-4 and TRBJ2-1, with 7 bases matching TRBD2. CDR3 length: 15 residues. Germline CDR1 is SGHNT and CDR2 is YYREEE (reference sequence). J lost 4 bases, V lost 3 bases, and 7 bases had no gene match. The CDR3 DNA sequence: TGTGCCAGCAGCTCGGGAGGCTTGTTGTACAATGAGCAGTTCTTC. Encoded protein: CASSSGGLLYNEQFF.

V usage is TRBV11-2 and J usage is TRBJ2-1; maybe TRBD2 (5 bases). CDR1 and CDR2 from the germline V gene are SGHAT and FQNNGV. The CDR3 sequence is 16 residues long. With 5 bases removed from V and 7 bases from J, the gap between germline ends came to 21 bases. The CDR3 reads CASSLNRAVPENEQFF. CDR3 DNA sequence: TGTGCCAGCAGCCTGAACAGAGCGGTCCCCGAAAATGAGCAGTTCTTC.

The CDR3 here is CASSPKGRGLVFSYEQYF. CDR3 DNA sequence: TGTGCCAGCTCACCAAAAGGTAGGGGGCTCGTCTTCTCCTACGAGCAGTACTTC. The chain couples TRBV18 to TRBJ2-7; 7 bases align to TRBD1. Unmatched junction bases numbered 13, after V lost 2 bases and J lost 0 bases. The CDR3 extends over 18 amino acids. Looked up from germline, CDR1 is KGHSH and CDR2 is LQKENI.

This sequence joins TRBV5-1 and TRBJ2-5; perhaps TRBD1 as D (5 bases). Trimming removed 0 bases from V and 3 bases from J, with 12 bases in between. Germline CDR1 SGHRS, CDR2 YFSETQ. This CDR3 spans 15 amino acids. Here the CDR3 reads CASSLAPGQEETQYF. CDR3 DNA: TGCGCCAGCAGCTTGGCTCCAGGGCAAGAAGAGACCCAGTACTTC.

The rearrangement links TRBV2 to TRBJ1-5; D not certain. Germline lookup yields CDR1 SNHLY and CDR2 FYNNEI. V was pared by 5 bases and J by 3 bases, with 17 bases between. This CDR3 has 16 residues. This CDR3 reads CASSPGRGSFNQPQHF. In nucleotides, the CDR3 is TGTGCCAGCAGTCCCGGGCGGGGATCCTTCAATCAGCCCCAGCATTTT.

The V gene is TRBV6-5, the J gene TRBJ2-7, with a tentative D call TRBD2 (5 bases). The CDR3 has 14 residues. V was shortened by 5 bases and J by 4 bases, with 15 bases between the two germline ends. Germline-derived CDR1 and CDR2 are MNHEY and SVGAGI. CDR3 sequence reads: CASSPGFAKYEQYF. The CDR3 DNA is TGTGCCAGCAGTCCGGGATTTGCCAAATACGAGCAGTACTTC.